This entry is about one TCR beta chain. Only in-frame clones appear in the TCRdb table, and some are missing; sequencing was by immunoSEQ multiplex PCR. This sample has tens of thousands of clones, with about 92% found just once. Germline V gives CDR1 SQVTM, CDR2 ANQGSEA. This CDR3 contains 13 residues. The V end lost 4 bases, the J end lost 7 bases, and 17 bases lay between the germline ends. The data were obtained in a study of OX40 agonist ivuxolimab in advanced cancers. Here the sequenced sample was CD4+ or CD8+ T cells sorted from blood, taken in a trial of the OX40 agonist ivuxolimab. The sequence was collected from an adult with an advanced solid tumor such as melanoma, head and neck, liver or kidney cancer. The gene calls are TRBV29-1 and TRBJ2-7; the D gene could be TRBD1 or TRBD2 (6 bases each). This CDR3 is CSVVIGGRAEQYF. CDR3 bases: TGCAGCGTTGTTATTGGGGGGCGGGCGGAGCAGTACTTC.